Listed here are 20 T cell receptor beta chains from one sample, sequenced in a study of cytomegalovirus exposure and HLA in healthy donors. Clones were sequenced by immunoSEQ multiplex PCR, and TCRdb holds only the in-frame ones, with some missing. The data hold 100,000 to 150,000 clones, with 88% observed a single time. Sequencing was done on a sample of PBMCs. The receptor set was obtained from a man aged 25 to 45 in good health and CMV-seronegative.

The rearrangement joins TRBV2 to TRBJ2-3; TRBD2 agrees at 14 bases. In germline, CDR1 is SNHLY, CDR2 FYNNEI. The CDR3 covers 17 residues. With V trimmed by 8 bases and J by 5 bases, 12 bases remained unmatched. The CDR3 spells CASGSGPGTSGRDTQYF. Here the CDR3 DNA reads TGTGCCAGCGGTTCCGGACCAGGGACTAGCGGGAGAGATACGCAGTATTTT.

The chain uses TRBV30 and TRBJ2-7; 7 bases are a match to TRBD2. CDR1 and CDR2 from the germline V gene are GTSNPN and SVGIG (reference sequence). The ends lost 3 bases at V and 3 bases at J; junction bases unmatched: 8. There are 14 residues in the CDR3. CDR3 sequence (DNA): TGTGCCTGGAGGGCTAGCGGACCGGACTACGAGCAGTACTTC. It is translated as CAWRASGPDYEQYF.

The rearrangement uses TRBV5-1 and TRBJ1-2, with D tentatively TRBD1 (5 bases). Germline V CDR1 and CDR2: SGHRS, YFSETQ. Trimming stripped 3 bases from V and 0 bases from J, with 9 bases between. The CDR3 sequence is 14 residues long. The CDR3 coding sequence is TGCGCCAGCAGCTCAGGACAAACTAACTATGGCTACACCTTC. Its translation: CASSSGQTNYGYTF. Together with reference TRBV5-1 and TRBJ1-2, the CDR3 gives the full variable domain: KAGVTQTPRYLIKTRGQQVTLSCSPISGHRSVSWYQQTPGQGLQFLFEYFSETQRNKGNFPGRFSGRQFSNSRSEMNVSTLELGDSALYLCASSSGQTNYGYTFGSGTRLTVV.

The genes are TRBV7-9 and TRBJ1-5, with D unresolved. V was clipped by 5 bases and J by 4 bases, with 21 bases between them. Germline lookup yields CDR1 SEHNR and CDR2 FQNEAQ (reference sequence). The CDR3 sequence is 17 residues long. The CDR3 sequence is CASSLSTPLGGNQPQHF. As DNA, the CDR3 is TGTGCCAGCAGCCTATCTACCCCCTTGGGAGGGAATCAGCCCCAGCATTTT.

The gene calls are TRBV19 and TRBJ2-7; a weak D match, TRBD1 (6 bases). This CDR3 comprises 14 residues. Trimming removed 7 bases from V and 3 bases from J, with 16 bases in between. The germline CDR1 and CDR2 sequences are LNHDA and SQIVND (reference sequence). The CDR3, as DNA: TGTGCCAGTATGGGGGAGACAGGCAACTACGAGCAGTACTTC. Its translation is CASMGETGNYEQYF.

The V and J genes are TRBV5-8 and TRBJ2-1; D might be TRBD2 (5 bases). This CDR3 is built from 14 residues. Germline V gene data show CDR1 as SGHTS and CDR2 as YDEGEE. V gave up 4 bases and J gave up 4 bases, with 12 bases separating them. The CDR3 DNA reads TGTGCCAGCAGCGAACTCCGGGGATACAATGAGCAGTTCTTC. This encodes CASSELRGYNEQFF.

The rearrangement joins TRBV19 to TRBJ2-7; D not resolved. V lost 9 bases, J lost 6 bases, and 21 bases lay in between. Germline V gene lookup returns CDR1 LNHDA and CDR2 SQIVND (reference sequence). The CDR3 has 14 residues. CDR3 in amino acids: CARLPIRLWAEQYF. As DNA, the CDR3 is TGTGCCAGACTCCCTATCCGTCTCTGGGCCGAGCAGTACTTC.

This clone was detected a few times. The V and J genes are TRBV11-3 and TRBJ1-1; possible D gene TRBD1, 5 bases. V was shortened by 1 base and J by 5 bases, with 11 bases between the two germline ends. The CDR3 totals 14 residues. In germline, CDR1 is SGHNT, CDR2 YENEEA. The CDR3 DNA is TGTGCCAGCAGCTTAGCGGGACTTGGGACTGAAGCTTTCTTT. Its protein is CASSLAGLGTEAFF.

The chain has TRBV2 and TRBJ2-1; 10 positions match TRBD2. The V gene's germline CDR1 is SNHLY and CDR2 FYNNEI. Trimming cost V 11 bases and J 1 base; bases outside gene matches: 11. This CDR3 region has 16 residues. DNA for the CDR3: TGTGCCGGAGGCCCGGCTAGCGGGAGTTCCTACAATGAGCAGTTCTTC. It is translated as CAGGPASGSSYNEQFF.

The chain is built from TRBV27 and TRBJ2-6, with a tentative D call TRBD2 (5 bases). V was trimmed by 7 bases and J by 1 base, leaving 8 bases between them. Germline CDR1 MNHEY, CDR2 SMNVEV (reference sequence). This CDR3 contains 14 residues. The DNA of the CDR3 is TGTGCCAGCACCCCGGGGTCTGGGGCCAACGTCCTGACTTTC. Protein: CASTPGSGANVLTF. Combining the CDR3 with reference TRBV27 and TRBJ2-6 gives the whole variable domain EAQVTQNPRYLITVTGKKLTVTCSQNMNHEYMSWYRQDPGLGLRQIYYSMNVEVTDKGDVPEGYKVSRKEKRNFPLILESPSPNQTSLYFCASTPGSGANVLTFGAGSRLTVL.

The chain links TRBV9 to TRBJ2-3; the match to TRBD1 covers 7 bases. This CDR3 region has 16 residues. Trimming removed 3 bases from V and 5 bases from J; junction bases left unmatched: 12. Per the germline V gene, CDR1 is SGDLS and CDR2 is YYNGEE. This CDR3 reads CASSAHGTATGDTQYF. CDR3 coding DNA: TGTGCCAGCAGCGCCCACGGGACAGCTACGGGAGATACGCAGTATTTT.

V gene TRBV29-1 combines with J gene TRBJ2-1; D is ambiguous. The V end lost 5 bases, the J end lost 3 bases, and 11 bases lay between the germline ends. This CDR3 spans 13 amino acids. The germline CDR1 and CDR2 sequences are SQVTM and ANQGSEA. DNA for the CDR3: TGCAGCGTTCCGGTTACCGGCTACAATGAGCAGTTCTTC. Amino acids: CSVPVTGYNEQFF.

The rearrangement joins TRBV6-6 to TRBJ1-1, with a weak D call TRBD1 (5 bases). The CDR3 has 15 amino acids. Germline V gives CDR1 MNHNY, CDR2 SVGAGI (reference sequence). Trimming took 0 bases from V and 0 from J, leaving 8 bases between them. CDR3: CASSYSTAMNTEAFF. In nucleotides, the CDR3 is TGTGCCAGCAGTTACTCGACAGCCATGAACACTGAAGCTTTCTTT.

The chain couples TRBV27 to TRBJ2-1; 9 bases agree with TRBD1. Trimming took 1 base from V and 8 from J; bases not matched to a gene: 3. The CDR3 consists of 14 residues. Per germline, CDR1 MNHEY and CDR2 SMNVEV (reference sequence). CDR3 region: CASSLWDRVDEQFF. The DNA for the CDR3 is TGTGCCAGCAGTTTATGGGACAGGGTTGATGAGCAGTTCTTC.

This clone was recorded a few times. This sequence joins TRBV6-1 and TRBJ1-2; D remains ambiguous. Germline CDR1 is MNHNS and CDR2 is SASEGT. The V end lost 8 bases, the J end lost 0 bases, and 16 bases lay between the germline ends. The CDR3 has 15 amino acids. The CDR3 DNA is TGTGCCAGCGAGGTAGGGCGGGTACCTAACTATGGCTACACCTTC. Translated: CASEVGRVPNYGYTF.

CDR3 sequence (DNA): TGTGCCAGCTCGGAGGCGGGTACGAACACCGGGGAGCTGTTTTTT. It translates to CASSEAGTNTGELFF. This chain connects TRBV6-5 to TRBJ2-2; D may be TRBD2 (5 bases). Germline assignment: CDR1 MNHEY and CDR2 SVGAGI. This CDR3 contains 15 residues. Trimming stripped 8 bases from V and 0 bases from J, with 13 bases between.

J is TRBJ2-2 and V is TRBV9; D is possibly TRBD2 (7 bases). The CDR3 is 16 residues long. Deletions cut 0 bases from V and 4 bases from J, with 13 bases between. From germline, CDR1 is SGDLS and CDR2 YYNGEE. This CDR3 is CASSVAGGPSTGELFF. The CDR3 DNA reads TGTGCCAGCAGCGTAGCGGGGGGCCCGAGCACCGGGGAGCTGTTTTTT.

The genes are TRBV2 and TRBJ2-5; tentatively, D is TRBD2 (5 bases). Germline loops: CDR1 SNHLY, CDR2 FYNNEI. There are 13 residues in the CDR3. The ends were cut back, 4 bases at V and 5 bases at J, with 11 bases in the middle. For the CDR3, the DNA is TGTGCCAGCAGTGGACTAAGAGGGGAGACCCAGTACTTC. Its protein is CASSGLRGETQYF.

The chain carries TRBV29-1 and TRBJ2-5; 7 bases are a match to TRBD1. Trimming took 7 bases from V and 2 from J; bases not matched to a gene: 4. Germline CDR1 reads SQVTM; CDR2 reads ANQGSEA. The CDR3 runs 12 residues. The CDR3, as DNA: TGCAGCGCTTCAGGGGGACAAGAGACCCAGTACTTC. Protein: CSASGGQETQYF.

This clone was found once. This sequence joins TRBV11-2 and TRBJ1-6, with D tentatively TRBD1 (5 bases). V was trimmed by 4 bases and J by 2 bases, leaving 9 bases between them. CDR3 length: 15 residues. Germline CDR1 and CDR2: SGHAT and FQNNGV. CDR3 residues: CASSSTGAYNSPLHF. The CDR3 region has the DNA TGTGCCAGCAGCTCCACAGGAGCCTATAATTCACCCCTCCACTTT.